A single T cell receptor beta chain is shown here with its context. Its antigen is not known. This entry is derived from a study of T cell responses to AZD1222 COVID-19 vaccine. General study points: Baseline testing showed seropositivity in only six AZD1222 recipients.

The germline V and J ends were trimmed by 2 bases and 1 base, with 12 bases remaining between them. This CDR3 region has 16 residues. Germline values: CDR1 SGHAT, CDR2 FQNNGV. TCRdb's copy holds only in-frame clones and misses some; the assay was immunoSEQ multiplex PCR. The sample includes more than 60,000 clones, around 80% seen only once; the top ten take roughly 20%. The chain uses TRBV11-2 and TRBJ2-4; D perhaps matches TRBD2 (6 bases). This TCR came from an adult in good health. The source material was peripheral blood, sampled on day 0 of AZD1222 vaccination. The CDR3 DNA is TGTGCCAGCAGCTTACGGCAGGCGGGGGCCAAAAACATTCAGTACTTC. Encoded protein: CASSLRQAGAKNIQYF.